These 8 T cell receptor beta chains were all obtained from the same sample, sequenced in a study of T-cell reconstitution after alpha-beta-depleted transplantation in children. The library targeted TCRbeta and was prepared with unique molecular identifiers. TCRdb used MiXCR to reprocess the PCR reads, holding one entry per CDR3 protein. This sample has hundreds of thousands of distinct CDR3 sequences, with roughly 15% found just once. The sequences come from PBMCs from the stem cell graft donor, collected from the stem cell graft. These receptors all come from a human donor who donated a stem cell graft to a child with acute myeloid leukemia.

This clonotype has a count of ten or more. The rearrangement uses TRBV9 and TRBJ2-7; tentatively, D is TRBD1 (5 bases). Germline V gene lookup returns CDR1 SGDLS and CDR2 YYNGEE. V was trimmed by 3 bases and J by 6 bases, leaving 16 bases between them. CDR3 length: 14 residues. CDR3 protein: CASSASGKGIEQYF. The CDR3 nucleotides are TGTGCCAGCAGCGCATCAGGGAAAGGGATCGAGCAGTACTTC.

This sequence joins TRBV27 and TRBJ1-5; 7 positions match TRBD1. The junction had 4 bases not matched to a gene; V was cut back by 2 bases and J by 0 bases. The germline gives CDR1 MNHEY, CDR2 SMNVEV (reference sequence). This CDR3 has 16 amino acids. The CDR3 spells CASSLGGQTSNQPQHF. CDR3 nucleotides: TGTGCCAGCAGTTTAGGGGGACAGACTAGCAATCAGCCCCAGCATTTT.

This clonotype has a handful of counts. V and J are TRBV24-1 and TRBJ2-2, with D perhaps matching TRBD1 or TRBD2 (5 bases each). The CDR3 runs to 15 residues. CDR1 is KGHDR, CDR2 SFDVKD, per germline. Trimming took off 7 bases at V and 1 base at J, with 12 bases between the two ends. The CDR3 sequence is CATSAGTRNTGELFF. Here the CDR3 DNA reads TGTGCCACCAGCGCCGGGACCCGGAACACCGGGGAGCTGTTTTTT.

The rearrangement links TRBV7-9 to TRBJ2-7; D may correspond to TRBD1 or TRBD2 (5 bases each). Trimming removed 7 bases from V and 7 bases from J, with 17 bases in between. The CDR3 is 13 residues long. The germline CDR1 and CDR2 sequences are SEHNR and FQNEAQ (reference sequence). CDR3 sequence: CASTPRGEGEQYF. The CDR3 DNA reads TGTGCCAGCACCCCCCGAGGGGAAGGGGAGCAGTACTTC.

This clonotype turned up a few times. CDR3: CASRGDGGTNEQFF. Written as DNA, the CDR3 is TGTGCCAGCAGAGGCGACGGGGGAACCAATGAGCAGTTCTTC. The chain links TRBV11-1 to TRBJ2-1, with a possible D match to TRBD2 (6 bases). V was clipped by 6 bases and J by 6 bases, with 15 bases between them. Per the germline V gene, CDR1 is SGHAT and CDR2 is FQDESV (reference sequence). CDR3 size: 14 residues. Looking up the rest from reference TRBV11-1 and TRBJ2-1 gives the full variable domain: EAEVAQSPRYKITEKSQAVAFWCDPISGHATLYWYRQILGQGPELLVQFQDESVVDDSQLPKDRFSAERLKGVDSTLKIQPAELGDSAMYLCASRGDGGTNEQFFGPGTRLTVL.

This clonotype has a handful of counts. The chain couples TRBV2 to TRBJ1-1, with a possible D match to TRBD1 (6 bases). From germline, CDR1 is SNHLY and CDR2 FYNNEI. The V gene lost 9 bases and the J gene lost 0 bases, with 17 bases spanning the gap. CDR3 size: 15 residues. CDR3 sequence (DNA): TGTGCCAGTCGGGGACATCTCGGACTGAACACTGAAGCTTTCTTT. Translating gives CASRGHLGLNTEAFF.

The chain links TRBV3-1 to TRBJ2-1; 12 bases agree with TRBD2. J lost 9 bases, V lost 5 bases, and 5 bases had no gene match. The CDR3 has 14 amino acids. Germline V lookup: CDR1 LGHDT, CDR2 YNNKEL (reference sequence). The CDR3 DNA follows: TGTGCCAGCAGCTCTAGCGGGGGGGCCATTGAGCAGTTCTTC. This gives the protein CASSSSGGAIEQFF.

There are a few counts of this clonotype. Its ends do not fully match the called genes, so a read error is possible. V usage is TRBV10-3 and J usage is TRBJ1-1; D uncertain. Looked up from germline, CDR1 is ENHRY and CDR2 is SYGVKD. The CDR3 spans 17 residues. In nucleotides, the CDR3 is TGTGCCATTAGTGAGAGGGTGGGGTCGGCGTTGGACACTGAAGCTTTCTTT. Its protein is CAISERVGSALDTEAFF.